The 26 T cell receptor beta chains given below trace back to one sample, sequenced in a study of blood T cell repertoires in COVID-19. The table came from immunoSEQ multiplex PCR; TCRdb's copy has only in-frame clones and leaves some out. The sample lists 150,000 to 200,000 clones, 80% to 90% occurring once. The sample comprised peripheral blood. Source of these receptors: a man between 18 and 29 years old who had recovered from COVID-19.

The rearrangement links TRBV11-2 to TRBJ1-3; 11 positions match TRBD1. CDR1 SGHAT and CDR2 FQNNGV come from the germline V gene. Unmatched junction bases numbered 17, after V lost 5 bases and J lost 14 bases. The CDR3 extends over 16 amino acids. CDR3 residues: CASSRISRTGGYGVYF. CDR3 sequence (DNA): TGTGCCAGCAGCCGGATTTCGCGGACAGGGGGCTATGGGGTATATTTT.

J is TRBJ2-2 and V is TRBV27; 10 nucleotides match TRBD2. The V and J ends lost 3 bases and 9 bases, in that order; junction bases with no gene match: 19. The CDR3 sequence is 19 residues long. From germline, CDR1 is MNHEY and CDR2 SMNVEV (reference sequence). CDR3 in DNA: TGTGCCAGCAGTTTTGGTCCGTGGCTAGCGGGAGATCCGACCCGGGAGCTGTTTTTT. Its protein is CASSFGPWLAGDPTRELFF.

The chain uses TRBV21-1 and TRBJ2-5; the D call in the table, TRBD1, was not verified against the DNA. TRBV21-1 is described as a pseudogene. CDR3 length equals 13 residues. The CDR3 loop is CASSKQGRKTQYF. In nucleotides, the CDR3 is TGTGCCAGCAGCAAACAGGGGCGGAAGACCCAGTACTTC.

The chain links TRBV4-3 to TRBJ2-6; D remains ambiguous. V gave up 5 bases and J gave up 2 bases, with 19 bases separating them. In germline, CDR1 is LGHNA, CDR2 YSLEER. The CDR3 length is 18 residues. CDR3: CASSEINGPAPGANVLTF. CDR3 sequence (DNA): TGCGCCAGCAGCGAGATCAATGGGCCAGCCCCTGGGGCCAACGTCCTGACTTTC.

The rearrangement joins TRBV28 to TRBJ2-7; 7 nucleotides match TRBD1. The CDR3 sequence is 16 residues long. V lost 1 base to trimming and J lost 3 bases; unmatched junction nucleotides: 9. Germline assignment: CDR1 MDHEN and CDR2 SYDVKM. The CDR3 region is CASSLYSETGHYEQYF. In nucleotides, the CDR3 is TGTGCCAGCAGTTTATATAGCGAGACAGGGCACTACGAGCAGTACTTC.

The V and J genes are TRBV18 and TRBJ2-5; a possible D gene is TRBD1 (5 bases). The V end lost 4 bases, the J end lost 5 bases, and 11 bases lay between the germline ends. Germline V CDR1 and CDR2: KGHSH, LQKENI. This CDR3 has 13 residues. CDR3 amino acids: CASSLQGQETQYF. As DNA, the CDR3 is TGTGCCAGCTCACTCCAGGGTCAGGAGACCCAGTACTTC.

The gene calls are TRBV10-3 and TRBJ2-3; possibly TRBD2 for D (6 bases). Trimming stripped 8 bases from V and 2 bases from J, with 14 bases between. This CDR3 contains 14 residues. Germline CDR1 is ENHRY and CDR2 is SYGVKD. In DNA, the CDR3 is TGTGCCATCTTCGGAGGGGTCCCCACAGATACGCAGTATTTT. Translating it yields CAIFGGVPTDTQYF.

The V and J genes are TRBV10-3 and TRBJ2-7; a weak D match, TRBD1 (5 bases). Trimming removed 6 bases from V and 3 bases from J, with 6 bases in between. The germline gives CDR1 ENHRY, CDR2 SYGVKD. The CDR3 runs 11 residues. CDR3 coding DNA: TGTGCCATCAGGGACATCTACGAGCAGTACTTC. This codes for CAIRDIYEQYF.

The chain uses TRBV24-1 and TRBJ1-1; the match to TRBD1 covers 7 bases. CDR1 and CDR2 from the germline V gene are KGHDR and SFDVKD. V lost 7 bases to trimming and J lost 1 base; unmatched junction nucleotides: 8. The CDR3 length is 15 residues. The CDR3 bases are TGTGCCACCAGACAAGGGGGCAGTGGGAACACTGAAGCTTTCTTT. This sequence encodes CATRQGGSGNTEAFF.

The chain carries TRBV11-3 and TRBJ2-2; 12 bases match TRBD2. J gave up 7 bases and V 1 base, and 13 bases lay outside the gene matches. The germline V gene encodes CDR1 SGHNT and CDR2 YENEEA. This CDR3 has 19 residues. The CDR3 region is CASSLVGRLAGGPGGELFF. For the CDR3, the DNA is TGTGCCAGCAGCTTAGTAGGGCGCCTAGCGGGAGGGCCTGGCGGGGAGCTGTTTTTT. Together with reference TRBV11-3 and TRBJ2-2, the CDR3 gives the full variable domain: EAGVVQSPRYKIIEKKQPVAFWCNPISGHNTLYWYLQNLGQGPELLIRYENEEAVDDSQLPKDRFSAERLKGVDSTLKIQPAELGDSAVYLCASSLVGRLAGGPGGELFFGEGSRLTVL.

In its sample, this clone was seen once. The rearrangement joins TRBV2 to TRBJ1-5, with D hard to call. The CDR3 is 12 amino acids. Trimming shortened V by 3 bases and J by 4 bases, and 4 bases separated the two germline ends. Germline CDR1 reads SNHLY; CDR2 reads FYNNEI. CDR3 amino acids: CASSDGNQPQHF. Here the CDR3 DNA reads TGTGCCAGCAGTGACGGGAATCAGCCCCAGCATTTT.

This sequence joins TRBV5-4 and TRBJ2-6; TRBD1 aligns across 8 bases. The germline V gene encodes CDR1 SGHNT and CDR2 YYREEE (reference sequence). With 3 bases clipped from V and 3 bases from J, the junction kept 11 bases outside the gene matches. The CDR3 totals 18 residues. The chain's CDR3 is CASSYGQGGISGANVLTF. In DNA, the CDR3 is TGTGCCAGCAGCTACGGACAGGGTGGTATCAGTGGGGCCAACGTCCTGACTTTC.

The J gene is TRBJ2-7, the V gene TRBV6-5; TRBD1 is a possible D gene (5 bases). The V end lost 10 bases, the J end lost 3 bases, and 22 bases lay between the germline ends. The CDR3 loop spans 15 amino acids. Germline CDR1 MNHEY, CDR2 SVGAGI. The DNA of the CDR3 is TGTGCCACCCGTGCCATAGGGGATATGATCTACGAGCAGTACTTC. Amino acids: CATRAIGDMIYEQYF.

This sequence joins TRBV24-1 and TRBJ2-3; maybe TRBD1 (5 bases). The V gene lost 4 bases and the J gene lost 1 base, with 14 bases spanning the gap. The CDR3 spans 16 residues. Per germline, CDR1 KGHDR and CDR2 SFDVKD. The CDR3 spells CATSDSTVLRTDTQYF. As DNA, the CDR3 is TGTGCCACCAGTGACTCGACAGTACTTCGCACAGATACGCAGTATTTT.

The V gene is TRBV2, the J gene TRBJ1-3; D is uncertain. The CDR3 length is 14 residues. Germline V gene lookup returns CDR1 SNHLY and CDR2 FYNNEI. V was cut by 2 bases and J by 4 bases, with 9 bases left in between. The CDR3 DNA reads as TGTGCCAGCAGTGAATCTATGAGCGGAAACACCATATATTTT. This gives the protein CASSESMSGNTIYF.

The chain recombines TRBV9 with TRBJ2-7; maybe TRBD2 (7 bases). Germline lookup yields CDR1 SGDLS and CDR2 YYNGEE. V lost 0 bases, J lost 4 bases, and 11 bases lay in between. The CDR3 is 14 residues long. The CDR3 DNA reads TGTGCCAGCAGCGTAGCAGGGGAGGGGTACGAGCAGTACTTC. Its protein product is CASSVAGEGYEQYF.

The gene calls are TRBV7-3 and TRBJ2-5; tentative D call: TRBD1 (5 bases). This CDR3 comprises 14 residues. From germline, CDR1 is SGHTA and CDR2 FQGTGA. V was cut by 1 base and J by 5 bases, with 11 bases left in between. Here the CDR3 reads CASSLSTGGETQYF. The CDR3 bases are TGTGCCAGCAGCTTAAGTACAGGCGGCGAGACCCAGTACTTC.

The CDR3 DNA sequence: TGTGCCAGCAGCCAGAAGCGGGGGCTCTCCTACAATGAGCAGTTCTTC. Translating it yields CASSQKRGLSYNEQFF. The V call is TRBV3-1 (or the pseudogene TRBV3-2), the J call TRBJ2-1; 8 bases agree with TRBD2. V was clipped by 3 bases and J by 0 bases; unmatched bases: 4. CDR1 is LGHDT and CDR2 is YNNKEL in the germline V gene (reference sequence). This CDR3 contains 16 residues.

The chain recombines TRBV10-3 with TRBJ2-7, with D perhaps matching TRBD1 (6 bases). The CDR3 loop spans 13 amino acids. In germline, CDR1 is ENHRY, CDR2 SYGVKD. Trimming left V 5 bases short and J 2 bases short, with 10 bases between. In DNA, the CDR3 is TGTGCCATCAGTAAACAGGGAACCTACGAGCAGTACTTC. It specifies CAISKQGTYEQYF.

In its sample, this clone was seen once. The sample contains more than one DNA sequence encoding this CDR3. CDR3 region: CATSGAGQNYGYTF. CDR3 DNA sequence: TGTGCCACCAGTGGTGCAGGGCAGAACTATGGCTACACCTTC. The chain is built from TRBV24-1 and TRBJ1-2; possible D gene TRBD1, 5 bases. Germline values: CDR1 KGHDR, CDR2 SFDVKD. The V and J ends lost 5 bases and 2 bases respectively, with 11 bases between them. The CDR3 extends over 14 amino acids.

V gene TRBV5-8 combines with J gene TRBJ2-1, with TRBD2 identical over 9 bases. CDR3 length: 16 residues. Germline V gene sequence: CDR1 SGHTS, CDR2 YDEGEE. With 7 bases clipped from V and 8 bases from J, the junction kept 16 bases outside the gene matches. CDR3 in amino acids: CASGAGGTIFRDEQFF. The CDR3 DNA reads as TGTGCCAGCGGAGCGGGAGGAACCATATTTAGAGATGAGCAGTTCTTC.

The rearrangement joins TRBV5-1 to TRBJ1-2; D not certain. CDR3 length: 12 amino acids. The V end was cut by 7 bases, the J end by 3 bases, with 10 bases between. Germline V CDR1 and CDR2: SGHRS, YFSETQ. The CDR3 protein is CASAPVDYGYTF. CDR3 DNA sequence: TGCGCCAGCGCCCCGGTGGACTATGGCTACACCTTC.

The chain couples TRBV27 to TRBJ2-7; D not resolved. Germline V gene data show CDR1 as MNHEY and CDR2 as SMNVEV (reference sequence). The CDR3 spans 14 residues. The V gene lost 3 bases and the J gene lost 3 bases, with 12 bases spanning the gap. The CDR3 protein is CASSFAFLGYEQYF. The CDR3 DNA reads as TGTGCCAGCAGTTTCGCCTTCCTAGGCTACGAGCAGTACTTC.

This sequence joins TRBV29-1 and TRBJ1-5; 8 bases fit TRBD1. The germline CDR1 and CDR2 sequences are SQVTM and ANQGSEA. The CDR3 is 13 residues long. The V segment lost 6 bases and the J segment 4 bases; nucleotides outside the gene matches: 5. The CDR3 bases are TGCAGCGTCGCGGACAGGGCGAATCAGCCCCAGCATTTT. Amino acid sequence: CSVADRANQPQHF.

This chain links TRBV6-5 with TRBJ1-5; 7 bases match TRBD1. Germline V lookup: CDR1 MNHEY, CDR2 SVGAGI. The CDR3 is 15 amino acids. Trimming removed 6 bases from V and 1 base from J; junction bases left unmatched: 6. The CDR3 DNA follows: TGTGCCAGCAGGAGAGGGACAGACAGCAATCAGCCCCAGCATTTT. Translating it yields CASRRGTDSNQPQHF.

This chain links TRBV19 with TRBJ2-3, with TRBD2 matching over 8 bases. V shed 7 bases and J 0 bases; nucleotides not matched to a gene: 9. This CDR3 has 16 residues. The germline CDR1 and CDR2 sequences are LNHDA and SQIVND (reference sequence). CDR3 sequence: CASKERGISSTDTQYF. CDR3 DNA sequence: TGTGCCAGTAAGGAGCGGGGGATCTCTAGCACAGATACGCAGTATTTT.